A single sample is the source of the 16 T cell receptor beta chains below, sequenced in a study of cytomegalovirus exposure and HLA in healthy donors. A multiplex PCR was run with 60 Vbeta primers and 13 Jbeta primers. This table comes from immunoSEQ multiplex PCR, and its TCRdb copy is limited to in-frame clones, with some not included. The sample shows 200,000 to 250,000 clones, 75% to 85% of them seen only once. The sequencing input was PBMCs. The receptor source for this set is a woman aged 55-75 years in good health and CMV-seropositive.

This chain's CDR3 is CASSSPQRTGSSYEQYF. DNA of the CDR3: TGTGCCAGCAGTTCACCTCAACGGACAGGGAGCTCCTACGAGCAGTACTTC. The chain uses TRBV27 and TRBJ2-7; 8 bases align to TRBD1. The junction had 11 bases not matched to a gene; V was cut back by 4 bases and J by 0 bases. The germline V gene encodes CDR1 MNHEY and CDR2 SMNVEV (reference sequence). The CDR3 covers 17 residues.

V is TRBV21-1 and J is TRBJ1-2. TRBV21-1 is an annotated pseudogene. There are 14 residues in the CDR3. The CDR3 spells CASSKARGAGGYTF. Written as DNA, the CDR3 is TGTGCCAGCAGCAAAGCGCGGGGGGCTGGTGGCTACACCTTC.

In nucleotides, the CDR3 is TGTGCCAGCAGTAACCGACTAGCGGGGGATCTCGAGCAGTACTTC. Amino acids: CASSNRLAGDLEQYF. V gene TRBV27 combines with J gene TRBJ2-7; 12 bases align to TRBD2. This CDR3 is built from 15 residues. In germline, CDR1 is MNHEY, CDR2 SMNVEV (reference sequence). Trimming at V came to 5 bases and at J to 6 bases, leaving 8 bases not matched to a gene.

The chain has TRBV7-8 and TRBJ2-5; the match to TRBD2 covers 8 bases. There are 14 residues in the CDR3. The V segment lost 0 bases and the J segment 3 bases; nucleotides outside the gene matches: 0. CDR1 and CDR2 (germline): SGHVS, FQNEAQ. This chain's CDR3 is CASSLAGGEETQYF. The CDR3 region has the DNA TGTGCCAGCAGCTTAGCCGGGGGGGAAGAGACCCAGTACTTC.

The CDR3 loop reads CATSIGTRGYEQYF. CDR3 DNA: TGTGCCACCAGTATAGGGACTAGGGGGTACGAGCAGTACTTC. The rearrangement joins TRBV15 to TRBJ2-7; the match to TRBD2 covers 8 bases. The CDR3 is 14 residues long. The germline CDR1 and CDR2 sequences are LNHNV and YYDKDF (reference sequence). V shed 6 bases and J 4 bases; nucleotides not matched to a gene: 8.

This clone was found a few times. This sequence joins TRBV5-1 and TRBJ1-1, with TRBD1 as a possible D gene (5 bases). The V end lost 1 base, the J end lost 1 base, and 8 bases lay between the germline ends. From germline, CDR1 is SGHRS and CDR2 YFSETQ. This CDR3 comprises 14 residues. Written as DNA, the CDR3 is TGCGCCAGCAGCTTGTCCGGACAGAACACTGAAGCTTTCTTT. The encoded protein is CASSLSGQNTEAFF.

V usage is TRBV6-1 and J usage is TRBJ2-1, with D tentatively TRBD2 (5 bases). V was pared by 0 bases and J by 7 bases, with 16 bases between. CDR1 is MNHNS and CDR2 is SASEGT in the germline V gene. The CDR3 covers 16 residues. The CDR3 DNA follows: TGTGCCAGCAGTGAAGCGAGGGCAGGAGCTCGTAATGAGCAGTTCTTC. Translated, it gives CASSEARAGARNEQFF.

The chain carries TRBV30 and TRBJ1-2, with 7 bases aligning to TRBD1. With V trimmed by 3 bases and J by 2 bases, 3 bases remained unmatched. Germline V gene data show CDR1 as GTSNPN and CDR2 as SVGIG (reference sequence). The CDR3 totals 13 residues. The CDR3 DNA sequence: TGTGCCTGGAGGACAGGGAGGAACTATGGCTACACCTTC. Its protein is CAWRTGRNYGYTF.

This clone was seen just once. This rearrangement joins TRBV2 to TRBJ1-3; D is unclear. The germline V and J ends were trimmed by 8 bases and 1 base, with 12 bases remaining between them. There are 14 residues in the CDR3. Germline V gives CDR1 SNHLY, CDR2 FYNNEI. This chain's CDR3 is CASGGLVSGNTIYF. In nucleotides, the CDR3 is TGTGCCAGCGGAGGACTTGTGTCTGGAAACACCATATATTTT.

This chain uses TRBV19 with TRBJ1-6; 11 bases are a match to TRBD1. Germline trimming cut 6 bases from V and 8 bases from J; bases unmatched to any gene: 3. The CDR3 spans 14 residues. Germline V gene data show CDR1 as LNHDA and CDR2 as SQIVND (reference sequence). CDR3 region: CASRTGQGDSPLHF. CDR3 coding DNA: TGTGCCAGTAGGACGGGACAGGGGGATTCACCCCTCCACTTT.

This clone was seen a handful of times. The rearrangement joins TRBV28 to TRBJ1-1; TRBD1 might be the D (6 bases). Germline loops: CDR1 MDHEN, CDR2 SYDVKM. The ends were cut back, 6 bases at V and 1 base at J, with 18 bases in the middle. The CDR3 has 16 residues. The CDR3 reads CASSPWGTPGNTEAFF. CDR3 coding DNA: TGTGCCAGCAGCCCATGGGGGACACCAGGGAACACTGAAGCTTTCTTT.

This chain links TRBV7-8 with TRBJ2-7; 7 bases agree with TRBD1. The V and J ends lost 6 bases and 3 bases, in that order; junction bases with no gene match: 11. This CDR3 is built from 15 residues. The germline gives CDR1 SGHVS, CDR2 FQNEAQ. The CDR3 sequence: CASRPPGTALYEQYF. CDR3 in DNA: TGTGCCAGCAGACCGCCCGGGACAGCACTCTACGAGCAGTACTTC.

The chain uses TRBV7-9 and TRBJ1-4; D not certain. This CDR3 comprises 15 residues. Germline CDR1 is SEHNR and CDR2 is FQNEAQ (reference sequence). Trimming left V 4 bases short and J 8 bases short, with 17 bases between. CDR3 protein: CASSSPTRRKEKLFF. CDR3 nucleotide sequence: TGTGCCAGCAGCTCCCCGACGAGGCGGAAGGAAAAACTGTTTTTT.

The rearrangement uses TRBV9 and TRBJ2-3; D perhaps matches TRBD2 (6 bases). This CDR3 is built from 14 residues. Trimming took 0 bases from V and 6 from J, leaving 11 bases between them. CDR1 is SGDLS and CDR2 is YYNGEE in the germline V gene. CDR3 sequence reads: CASSVGLASDTQYF. The CDR3 coding sequence is TGTGCCAGCAGCGTAGGCCTAGCGTCTGATACGCAGTATTTT. Full variable domain (remainder filled in from reference TRBV9 and TRBJ2-3): DSGVTQTPKHLITATGQRVTLRCSPRSGDLSVYWYQQSLDQGLQFLIQYYNGEERAKGNILERFSAQQFPDLHSELNLSSLELGDSALYFCASSVGLASDTQYFGPGTRLTVL.

The chain is built from TRBV6-5 and TRBJ2-7; 8 bases are shared with TRBD1. J lost 5 bases, V lost 6 bases, and 9 bases had no gene match. Looked up from germline, CDR1 is MNHEY and CDR2 is SVGAGI. The CDR3 loop spans 14 amino acids. The CDR3 loop reads CASSKDREKDEQYF. CDR3 DNA sequence: TGTGCCAGCAGCAAGGACAGGGAAAAGGACGAGCAGTACTTC.

The chain combines TRBV7-8 with TRBJ1-6; tentative D call: TRBD1 (6 bases). This CDR3 is 13 amino acids long. Trimming took off 3 bases at V and 7 bases at J, with 7 bases between the two ends. Germline V gene sequence: CDR1 SGHVS, CDR2 FQNEAQ. The DNA of the CDR3 is TGTGCCAGCAGCTTGGACAGAAATTCACCCCTCCACTTT. Translated: CASSLDRNSPLHF.